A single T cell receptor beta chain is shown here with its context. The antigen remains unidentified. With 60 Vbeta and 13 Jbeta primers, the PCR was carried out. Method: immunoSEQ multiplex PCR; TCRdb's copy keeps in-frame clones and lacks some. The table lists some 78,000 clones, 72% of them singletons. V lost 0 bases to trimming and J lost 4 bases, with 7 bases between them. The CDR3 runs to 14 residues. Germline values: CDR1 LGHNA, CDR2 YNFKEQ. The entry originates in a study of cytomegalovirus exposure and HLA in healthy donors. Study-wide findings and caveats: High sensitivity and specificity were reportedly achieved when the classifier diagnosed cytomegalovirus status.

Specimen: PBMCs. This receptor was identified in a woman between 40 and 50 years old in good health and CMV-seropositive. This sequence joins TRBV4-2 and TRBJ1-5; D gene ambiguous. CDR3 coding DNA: TGTGCCAGCAGCCAAGATCGGGGTAATCAGCCCCAGCATTTT. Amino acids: CASSQDRGNQPQHF.